Below, one TCR beta chain is given with its context. V was pared by 2 bases and J by 0 bases, with 7 bases between. CDR1 is ENHRY, CDR2 SYGVKD, per germline. This CDR3 contains 14 residues. The data are from a study of somatic mutations in cytotoxic T cells in rheumatoid arthritis. Study context: It was right after diagnosis, before any treatment, that patient blood (around 32 ml EDTA) was drawn.

Source study methods: Of patient CD8+ clones exceeding 1%, few matched published virus-specific TCRB sequences. Profiling relied on immunoSEQ multiplex PCR, and the TCRdb table lists in-frame clones only, not all of them. V and J calls and clone size are those listed in that table; D and trimming were worked out from the DNA. The sample has about 3,900 clones; roughly 92% are singletons. The chain is built from TRBV10-3 and TRBJ1-1; D possibly corresponds to TRBD1 (5 bases). This sequence was found in a woman aged 55-75 years with rheumatoid arthritis. Sequencing was carried out using CD8+ T cells sorted from blood. The CDR3 bases are TGTGCCATCAGTGAGGGGGCTGTGAACACTGAAGCTTTCTTT. The encoded protein is CAISEGAVNTEAFF.